Listed below are T cell receptor beta chains from one sample, sequenced in a study of blood T cell repertoires in COVID-19. The protocol was immunoSEQ multiplex PCR, while the TCRdb copy is restricted to in-frame clones and leaves out a portion. The table records 380,000 or so clones, approximately 87% of them present only once. Sequenced sample: PBMCs or T cells enriched from blood (not recorded which). The receptors come from a woman aged 25 to 45 with acute COVID-19. CDR3s include the opening cysteine and the closing phenylalanine or tryptophan. A D gene is named only where the DNA matches it firmly. Clone size appears in some rows only: once, few, many, or a class for an expanded clone.

d_call	v_call	clone_size	j_call	cdr3_nt	cdr3_aa
TRBD1	TRBV9	-	TRBJ2-7	TGTGCCAGCAGCACCAACCCGGGACAGGGGTCCTACGAGCAGTACTTC	CASSTNPGQGSYEQYF
-	TRBV6-5	-	TRBJ2-7	TGTGCCAGCAGTCTATCGACACTGAGCTCCTACGAGCAGTACTTC	CASSLSTLSSYEQYF
-	TRBV14	-	TRBJ2-7	TGTGCCAGCAGCCACGGGACACCCCCCTACGAGCAGTACTTC	CASSHGTPPYEQYF
TRBD1	TRBV7-8	-	TRBJ1-2	TGTGCCAGCAGCTCGGGACAGGGCGTCAGGCGACCTAACTATGGCTACACCTTC	CASSSGQGVRRPNYGYTF
-	TRBV5-1	-	TRBJ2-6	TGCGCCAGCAGCTTTATTAGCTCTGGGGCCAACGTCCTGACTTTC	CASSFISSGANVLTF
TRBD1	TRBV24-1	-	TRBJ2-1	TGTGCCACCAGTAGGGCGGGACAGGGGATTGGTAATGAGCAGTTCTTC	CATSRAGQGIGNEQFF
-	TRBV3-1/TRBV3-2	-	TRBJ2-1	TGTGCCAGCAGCCAAGCTCCTAGCTGGGGCTCCTACAATGAGCAGTTCTTC	CASSQAPSWGSYNEQFF
-	TRBV30	once	TRBJ2-7	TGTGCCTGGAGGGACATTCGCGACAGTTCCTACGAGCAGTACTTC	CAWRDIRDSSYEQYF
-	TRBV23-1	-	TRBJ2-3	TGCGCCAGCAGTCAATCCTGGGCAACGCAGTATTTT	CASSQSWATQYF
-	TRBV25-1	-	TRBJ2-2	TGTGCCAGCAGTGGGGCGGAGGGGGGGTACACCGGGGAGCTGTTTTTT	CASSGAEGGYTGELFF
-	TRBV9	-	TRBJ2-3	TGTGCCAGCAGCGCCCCGATCGGGGGCACAGATACGCAGTATTTT	CASSAPIGGTDTQYF
-	TRBV6-5	-	TRBJ1-1	TGTGCCAGCTTCCCGTCACCGGCGGGTGACACTGAAGCTTTCTTT	CASFPSPAGDTEAFF
-	TRBV27	-	TRBJ2-1	TGTGCCAGCAGTTTATCGGTGACAACCCTCGCCCCCTTCTACAATGAGCAGTTCTTC	CASSLSVTTLAPFYNEQFF
TRBD1	TRBV27	-	TRBJ1-1	TGTGCCAGTCTAGAAACAGGGGGCCTACGAGCTTTCTTT	CASLETGGLRAFF
-	TRBV6-1	-	TRBJ1-5	TGTGCCAGCAGTGAAGCGCTTCGGGGGTTCCATCAGCCCCAGCATTTT	CASSEALRGFHQPQHF
-	TRBV28	-	TRBJ2-7	TGTGCCAGCCAGGGGCAGATCTACGAGCAGTACTTC	CASQGQIYEQYF
-	TRBV5-1	-	TRBJ1-2	TGCGCCAGCAGCTGGAGCCAGGGCGGCTATGGCTACACCTTC	CASSWSQGGYGYTF
-	TRBV6-1	once	TRBJ1-5	TGTGCCAGCAGTGAAGGTTTCAGGGGTAAGGGCAATCAGCCCCAGCATTTT	CASSEGFRGKGNQPQHF
-	TRBV20-1	-	TRBJ1-2	TGCAGTGCTAGGGGGCTCGTCTACACCTTC	CSARGLVYTF
-	TRBV19	-	TRBJ1-6	TGTGCCAGTACCCCGAGTCATGGCGGTTCACCCCTCCACTTT	CASTPSHGGSPLHF
-	TRBV15	-	TRBJ1-1	TGTGCCACCAGCTGGGGGGCTGAAGCTTTCTTT	CATSWGAEAFF
-	TRBV24-1	-	TRBJ1-1	TGTGCCACCAGTGTGGGGGCCACTGAAGCTTTCTTT	CATSVGATEAFF
TRBD2	TRBV5-1	-	TRBJ2-7	TGCGCCAGCAGCTTGACCCCAGGACTAGCGGGATACGAGCAGTACTTC	CASSLTPGLAGYEQYF
-	TRBV5-1	-	TRBJ1-1	TGCGCCAGCAGCTTAACCGTCGGAGGGGTCACTGAAGCTTTCTTT	CASSLTVGGVTEAFF
-	TRBV19	-	TRBJ1-2	TGTGCCAGTAGACCAGGCGGGGCTTATGGCTACACCTTC	CASRPGGAYGYTF
-	TRBV12-3/TRBV12-4	-	TRBJ1-1	TGTGCCAGCACCTTAAGACAGGCCACTGAAGCTTTCTTT	CASTLRQATEAFF
TRBD1	TRBV5-5	few	TRBJ1-2	TGTGCCAGCAGCTTGGCTGGACAGGGAAATGGCTACACCTTC	CASSLAGQGNGYTF
-	TRBV5-1	once	TRBJ2-1	TGCGCCAGCAGCTCCCTACTAGGCAATGAGCAGTTCTTC	CASSSLLGNEQFF
TRBD1	TRBV10-1	-	TRBJ2-1	TGCGCCAGCAGTGACGGGACAGGGGGCGGCCGGGAGCAGTTCTTC	CASSDGTGGGREQFF
TRBD1	TRBV9	-	TRBJ1-1	TGTGCCAGCAGCGGTCGACAGGGGGGATCGAACACTGAAGCTTTCTTT	CASSGRQGGSNTEAFF
TRBD1	TRBV30	few	TRBJ1-6	TGTGCCTGGGGGACAGTCAATTCACCCCTCCACTTT	CAWGTVNSPLHF
TRBD1	TRBV4-1	-	TRBJ1-5	TGCGCCAGCAGCCAAGAGAGGGACAGGGGAGATCAGCCCCAGCATTTT	CASSQERDRGDQPQHF
TRBD2	TRBV19	-	TRBJ2-5	TGTGCCAGTAGTATGGGCCTGTTAGCGGGGACGTACCAAGAGACCCAGTACTTC	CASSMGLLAGTYQETQYF
-	TRBV6-5	-	TRBJ1-5	TGTGCCAGCAGACGCGACAGCTCGCTACCCCAGCATTTT	CASRRDSSLPQHF
TRBD1	TRBV10-1	-	TRBJ2-2	TGCGCCAGCAGTGACGATGGGACAGTGCACACCGGGGAGCTGTTTTTT	CASSDDGTVHTGELFF
TRBD1	TRBV3-1/TRBV3-2	-	TRBJ1-1	TGTGCCAGCGGATTGGGACAGTACACTGAAGCTTTCTTT	CASGLGQYTEAFF